The 16 T cell receptor beta chains below come from one sample, sequenced in a study of T cells in Graves' hyperthyroidism and ophthalmopathy. TCR beta CDR3 regions were amplified from RNA. HTBI primers were used for first-round RT-PCR of the TCR CDR3. From the multiplex PCR reads, TCRdb called clonotypes with MiXCR, one entry per CDR3 protein. Of about 610,000 distinct CDR3 sequences in the sample, about 14% are singletons; the top ten hold about 4.5%. Material: blood. The receptors stem from a woman aged 40 to 50 with Graves' ophthalmopathy.

The table lists this clonotype with a few counts. V and J are TRBV2 and TRBJ2-3; no firm D call. The germline gives CDR1 SNHLY, CDR2 FYNNEI. This CDR3 comprises 13 residues. The V and J ends lost 3 bases and 5 bases respectively, with 9 bases between them. The CDR3 here is CASSDGSGDTQYF. In DNA form, the CDR3 reads TGTGCCAGCAGTGATGGCTCAGGAGATACGCAGTATTTT.

This clonotype was seen at least ten times. This chain uses TRBV6-2 or TRBV6-3 with TRBJ2-7, with TRBD2 matching 14 bases. This CDR3 spans 19 amino acids. Losses at the gene ends were 0 bases for V and 3 bases for J; bases not matched to a gene: 10. Germline CDR1 MNHEY, CDR2 SVGEGT. The CDR3 region is CASSYSSTSGRAFDYEQYF. As DNA, the CDR3 is TGTGCCAGCAGTTACTCCTCGACTAGCGGGAGGGCTTTCGACTACGAGCAGTACTTC.

This clonotype showed up just a few times. The gene calls are TRBV7-2 and TRBJ1-1, with D uncertain. The germline V and J ends were trimmed by 5 bases and 5 bases, with 12 bases remaining between them. The CDR3 loop spans 13 amino acids. From germline, CDR1 is SGHTA and CDR2 FQGNSA. In nucleotides, the CDR3 is TGTGCCAGCAGCCTCCACCGGGAAACTGAAGCTTTCTTT. Amino acids: CASSLHRETEAFF.

This clonotype showed up many times. The chain combines TRBV12-3 or TRBV12-4 with TRBJ2-4; no clear D. V lost 3 bases and J lost 0, with 9 bases in between. The length of the CDR3 is 15 residues. The CDR3 DNA is TGTGCCAGCAGTTTCGTCGGAATAGCCAAAAACATTCAGTACTTC. Protein product: CASSFVGIAKNIQYF.

The V and J genes are TRBV6-5 and TRBJ2-5, with TRBD2 matching 12 bases. J gave up 2 bases and V 2 bases, and 3 bases lay outside the gene matches. The CDR3 totals 16 residues. Looked up from germline, CDR1 is MNHEY and CDR2 is SVGAGI. The CDR3 loop reads CASSYLLAGGQETQYF. CDR3 DNA sequence: TGTGCCAGCAGTTACCTTCTAGCGGGAGGGCAAGAGACCCAGTACTTC.

The table lists this clonotype with many counts. The chain joins TRBV7-8 to TRBJ1-3; the match to TRBD1 covers 7 bases. Germline assignment: CDR1 SGHVS and CDR2 FQNEAQ. The ends lost 5 bases at V and 4 bases at J; junction bases unmatched: 11. This CDR3 contains 16 residues. The CDR3 sequence is CASSPLGQAGGNTIYF. Here the CDR3 DNA reads TGTGCCAGCAGCCCCCTCGGACAGGCGGGGGGAAACACCATATATTTT.

This clonotype showed up just a few times. The chain employs TRBV7-9 and TRBJ1-1, with no clear D. This CDR3 region has 13 residues. From germline, CDR1 is SEHNR and CDR2 FQNEAQ (reference sequence). V shed 5 bases and J shed 11 bases, with 18 bases lying between them. This CDR3 is CASSDSQIGLAFF. Here the CDR3 DNA reads TGTGCCAGCAGCGACTCCCAAATCGGACTGGCTTTCTTT.

In its sample, this clonotype was seen a few times. V and J are TRBV20-1 and TRBJ2-2; 9 bases agree with TRBD1. The CDR3 runs to 15 residues. Germline assignment: CDR1 DFQATT and CDR2 SNEGSKA (reference sequence). J lost 1 base, V lost 5 bases, and 5 bases had no gene match. The CDR3 sequence is CSAWGGQGNTGELFF. DNA of the CDR3: TGCAGTGCTTGGGGGGGACAGGGGAACACCGGGGAGCTGTTTTTT.

This clonotype was detected ten times or more. The rearrangement links TRBV12-3 or TRBV12-4 to TRBJ1-1; D perhaps matches TRBD1 (5 bases). The V gene lost 3 bases and the J gene lost 8 bases, with 13 bases spanning the gap. The CDR3 runs 13 residues. CDR3 protein: CASSLGPGSEAFF. For the CDR3, the DNA is TGTGCCAGCAGTTTGGGGCCGGGGTCCGAAGCTTTCTTT.

This clonotype was picked up many times. V gene TRBV13 combines with J gene TRBJ2-7; D is possibly TRBD1 (5 bases). V lost 4 bases and J lost 0, with 10 bases in between. Germline V lookup: CDR1 PRHDT, CDR2 FYEKMQ (reference sequence). This CDR3 is 14 amino acids long. Here the CDR3 reads CASSSTESSYEQYF. The CDR3 DNA is TGTGCCAGCAGCTCGACAGAGTCCTCCTACGAGCAGTACTTC.

At least ten counts were recorded for this clonotype. The chain uses TRBV5-1 and TRBJ1-1; a possible D gene is TRBD1 (6 bases). Germline V gene sequence: CDR1 SGHRS, CDR2 YFSETQ. The CDR3 contains 14 residues. V was trimmed by 4 bases and J by 7 bases, leaving 17 bases between them. The CDR3: CASSLTPGQNEAFF. The CDR3 DNA sequence: TGCGCCAGCAGCCTCACGCCCGGACAGAATGAAGCTTTCTTT.

CDR3 residues: CASTVMGRGQETQYF. CDR3 nucleotide sequence: TGTGCCAGCACCGTTATGGGGAGGGGACAAGAGACCCAGTACTTC. The chain is built from TRBV28 and TRBJ2-5, with TRBD2 matching over 7 bases. Germline CDR1 MDHEN, CDR2 SYDVKM. Trimming at V came to 7 bases and at J to 2 bases, leaving 10 bases not matched to a gene. The CDR3 runs to 15 residues.

The genes are TRBV6-2 or TRBV6-3 and TRBJ2-7, with D perhaps matching TRBD2 (5 bases). Trimming left V 2 bases short and J 0 bases short, with 20 bases between. There are 18 residues in the CDR3. Germline V lookup: CDR1 MNHEY, CDR2 SVGEGT. The DNA for the CDR3 is TGTGCCAGCAGTTACGGAGGCAGCCGATCCGGGGTCTCCTACGAGCAGTACTTC. This gives the protein CASSYGGSRSGVSYEQYF.

The table lists this clonotype with many counts. One end of the junction fails to match germline, which may point to a read error. The chain combines TRBV7-7 with TRBJ2-5, with unresolved D. Germline CDR1 SSHAT, CDR2 FNYEAQ (reference sequence). The CDR3 consists of 16 residues. In DNA, the CDR3 is TGTGCTAGCAGCAAAGAGGACCACCCGCCCCAAGAGACCCAGTACTTC. Residues: CASSKEDHPPQETQYF.

This clonotype showed up many times. The gene calls are TRBV6-5 and TRBJ2-7; 7 bases line up with TRBD1. This CDR3 is built from 15 residues. Per germline, CDR1 MNHEY and CDR2 SVGAGI. V was clipped by 2 bases and J by 4 bases; unmatched bases: 8. The CDR3 DNA reads as TGTGCCAGCAGTTACGCTCCAGGGGGAAATTACGAGCAGTACTTC. This encodes CASSYAPGGNYEQYF.

This clonotype was seen only a few times. The chain is built from TRBV30 and TRBJ1-1; TRBD1 agrees at 9 bases. Germline lookup yields CDR1 GTSNPN and CDR2 SVGIG (reference sequence). V trimming: 3 bases; J trimming: 3 bases; junction bases outside the gene matches: 5. The CDR3 runs to 14 residues. The CDR3 protein is CAWRRGQGHTEAFF. The CDR3 DNA reads as TGTGCCTGGAGACGGGGACAGGGCCACACTGAAGCTTTCTTT.